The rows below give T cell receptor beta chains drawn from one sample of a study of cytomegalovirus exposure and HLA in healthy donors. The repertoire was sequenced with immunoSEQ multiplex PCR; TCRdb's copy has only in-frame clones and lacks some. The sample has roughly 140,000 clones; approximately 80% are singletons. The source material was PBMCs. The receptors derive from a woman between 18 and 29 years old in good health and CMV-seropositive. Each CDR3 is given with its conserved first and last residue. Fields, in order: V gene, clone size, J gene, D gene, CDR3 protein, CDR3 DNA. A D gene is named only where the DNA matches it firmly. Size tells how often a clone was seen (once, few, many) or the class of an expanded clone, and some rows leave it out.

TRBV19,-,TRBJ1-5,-,CASSPNRYSNQPQHF,TGTGCCAGTAGTCCTAACAGATACAGCAATCAGCCCCAGCATTTT
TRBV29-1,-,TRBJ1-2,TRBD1,CSTFMTGGIDYTF,TGCAGCACGTTCATGACAGGGGGGATTGACTACACCTTC
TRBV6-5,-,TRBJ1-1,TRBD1,CASRDRGEAFF,TGTGCCAGCAGAGACAGGGGTGAAGCTTTCTTT
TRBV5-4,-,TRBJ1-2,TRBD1,CASSLAGGAIYGYTF,TGTGCCAGCAGCTTGGCAGGGGGCGCGATCTATGGCTACACCTTC
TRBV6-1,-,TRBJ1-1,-,CASSVILNTEAFF,TGTGCCAGCAGTGTCATTTTGAACACTGAAGCTTTCTTT
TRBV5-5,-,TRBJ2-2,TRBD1,CASSLVQGVPGELFF,TGTGCCAGCAGCTTGGTACAGGGGGTCCCCGGGGAGCTGTTTTTT
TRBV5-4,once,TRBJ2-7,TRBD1,CASSTAGTGGYEQYF,TGTGCCAGCAGCACCGCCGGGACAGGGGGCTACGAGCAGTACTTC
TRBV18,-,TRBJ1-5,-,CASSPQGDQPQHF,TGTGCCAGCTCACCCCAGGGCGATCAGCCCCAGCATTTT
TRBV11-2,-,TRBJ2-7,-,CASSPFAGEYEQYF,TGTGCCAGCAGCCCCTTCGCAGGGGAGTACGAGCAGTACTTC
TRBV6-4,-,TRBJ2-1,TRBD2,CASSAAGGSGNEQFF,TGTGCCAGCAGTGCCGCGGGGGGATCGGGCAATGAGCAGTTCTTC
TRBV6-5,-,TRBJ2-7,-,CASSLWGAQHAEQYF,TGTGCCAGCAGTTTATGGGGCGCGCAGCACGCAGAGCAGTACTTC
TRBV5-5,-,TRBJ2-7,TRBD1,CASSLGQGSYEQYF,TGTGCCAGCAGCCTCGGACAGGGCAGCTACGAGCAGTACTTC
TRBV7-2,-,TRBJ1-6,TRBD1,CASSQLTGGNSPLHF,TGTGCCAGCAGCCAACTTACAGGGGGGAATTCACCCCTCCACTTT
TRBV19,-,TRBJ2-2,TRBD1,CASSPRQGWSGELFF,TGTGCCAGTAGTCCCCGACAGGGGTGGTCCGGGGAGCTGTTTTTT
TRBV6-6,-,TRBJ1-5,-,CASSYWARNQPQHF,TGTGCCAGCAGTTACTGGGCTCGCAATCAGCCCCAGCATTTT
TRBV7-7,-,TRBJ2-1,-,CASSQGTPIYNEQFF,TGTGCCAGCAGCCAAGGGACACCCATTTACAATGAGCAGTTCTTC
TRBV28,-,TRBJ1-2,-,CASSQSGLLTGRGGYTF,TGTGCCAGCAGCCAATCTGGCCTACTAACGGGCAGGGGTGGCTACACCTTC
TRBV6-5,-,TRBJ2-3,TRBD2,CASSVLRGETDTQYF,TGTGCCAGCAGCGTTTTGCGGGGGGAAACAGATACGCAGTATTTT
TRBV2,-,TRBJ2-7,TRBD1,CASINPGGAKYEQYF,TGTGCCAGCATCAACCCAGGGGGCGCTAAGTACGAGCAGTACTTC
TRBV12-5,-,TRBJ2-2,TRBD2,CASGLVTGLAINTGELFF,TGTGCTAGTGGTTTGGTAACGGGACTAGCGATTAACACCGGGGAGCTGTTTTTT
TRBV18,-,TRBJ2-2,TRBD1,CASSPYTGGRTGELFF,TGTGCCAGCTCACCATACACAGGGGGCAGGACCGGGGAGCTGTTTTTT
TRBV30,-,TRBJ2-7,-,CAWRGGPEQYF,TGTGCCTGGAGAGGAGGCCCGGAGCAGTACTTC
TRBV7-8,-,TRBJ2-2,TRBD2,CASSWPGTSGANTGELFF,TGTGCCAGCAGCTGGCCCGGGACTAGCGGTGCGAACACCGGGGAGCTGTTTTTT
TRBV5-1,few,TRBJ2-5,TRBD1,CASSLADRGRNRETQYF,TGCGCCAGCAGCTTGGCCGACAGGGGGCGGAATCGAGAGACCCAGTACTTC
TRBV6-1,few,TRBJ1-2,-,CASRFTGSGYTF,TGTGCCAGCAGGTTCACAGGGAGTGGCTACACCTTC
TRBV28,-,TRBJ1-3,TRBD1,CASSGWTGTSNSGNTIYF,TGTGCCAGCAGTGGCTGGACAGGGACCTCTAACTCTGGAAACACCATATATTTT
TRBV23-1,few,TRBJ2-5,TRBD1,CASGTDRAVGETQYF,TGCGCCAGCGGTACGGACAGGGCGGTGGGGGAGACCCAGTACTTC
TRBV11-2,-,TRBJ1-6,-,CASSLDLVGPLHF,TGTGCCAGCAGCTTAGATTTGGTCGGACCCCTCCACTTT
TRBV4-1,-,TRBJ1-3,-,CASSQAPPFGNTIYF,TGCGCCAGCAGCCAAGCCCCTCCCTTTGGAAACACCATATATTTT
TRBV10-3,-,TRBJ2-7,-,CAISESLYSYEQYF,TGTGCCATCAGTGAATCCCTATACTCCTACGAGCAGTACTTC
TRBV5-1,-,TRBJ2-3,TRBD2,CASSFTSGGTDTQYF,TGCGCCAGCAGCTTTACTAGCGGGGGCACAGATACGCAGTATTTT